This is a list of T cell receptor beta chains from one sample in a study of tumor and adjacent non-tumor tissue in lung cancer. In TCRdb, the multiplex PCR reads were re-called with MiXCR into one record per CDR3 protein. The sample has some 84,000 distinct CDR3 sequences; around two thirds are singletons. The sample was lung tumor tissue. These receptors came from an older man with non-small cell lung cancer. Each CDR3 is given with its conserved first and last residue. The D gene is left open where the match is weak. Only some rows state a clone size, as once, few, many or a class for expanded clones.

clone_size	v_call	j_call	d_call	cdr3_aa	cdr3_nt
-	TRBV9	TRBJ2-7	TRBD2	CAGSGGTSGAYEQYF	TGTGCCGGCAGCGGAGGGACTAGCGGAGCCTATGAGCAGTACTTC
-	TRBV18	TRBJ2-2	TRBD1	CASSPRGQGPAGELFF	TGTGCCAGCTCACCACGAGGACAGGGGCCCGCCGGGGAGCTGTTTTTT
-	TRBV11-2	TRBJ1-1	-	CASSEHRGTIFRETEAFF	TGTGCCAGCAGTGAGCATCGTGGGACAATCTTTAGGGAGACTGAGGCTTTCTTT
many	TRBV6-6	TRBJ2-2	-	CASSPGGLNTGELFF	TGTGCCAGCAGCCCTGGGGGTTTGAACACCGGGGAGCTGTTTTTT
many	TRBV28	TRBJ1-6	-	CASSFDYYNSPLHF	TGTGCCAGCAGTTTCGACTACTATAATTCACCCCTCCACTTT
-	TRBV29-1	TRBJ2-7	TRBD2	CTVERFSGSHEQYF	TGCACTGTTGAGCGATTTAGCGGGAGCCACGAGCAATACTTC
-	TRBV4-1	TRBJ2-3	TRBD2	CAKNQGLAGDMQYF	TGCGCCAAAAACCAAGGCCTAGCGGGAGATATGCAGTATTTT
many	TRBV12-3/TRBV12-4	TRBJ2-1	-	CATASRSYNEQFF	TGTGCCACCGCCTCGCGGAGCTACAATGAGCAGTTCTTC
-	TRBV7-9	TRBJ2-1	-	CASSLPSYANEHFF	TGTGCCAGCAGCTTACCCAGCTACGCGAATGAGCACTTCTTC
many	TRBV29-1	TRBJ1-5	-	CSVVENSNQPQHF	TGCAGCGTTGTGGAAAATAGCAATCAGCCCCAGCATTTT
-	TRBV11-2	TRBJ2-7	-	CASTLDLMGYVQYF	TGTGCCAGCACCTTAGATTTGATGGGGTACGTACAGTACTTC
-	TRBV12-3/TRBV12-4	TRBJ2-1	-	CASSSGTFSGNEQFF	TGTGCCAGCAGTTCGGGGACTTTCTCTGGTAATGAGCAGTTCTTC
-	TRBV7-9	TRBJ2-5	-	CASGRPPPETQYF	TGTGCCAGCGGCCGGCCCCCACCAGAGACCCAATACTTC
-	TRBV13	TRBJ2-7	TRBD1	CASSFRTGSYEQYF	TGTGCCAGTAGCTTCCGGACAGGGTCCTACGAGCAGTACTTC